The entry that follows covers one T cell receptor beta chain sequence. The protocol was immunoSEQ multiplex PCR, while the TCRdb copy is restricted to in-frame clones and leaves out a portion. The sample contains around 68,000 clones, 77% of which appear only once. The CDR3 is 14 amino acids. Trimming shortened V by 7 bases and J by 1 base, and 13 bases separated the two germline ends. Germline V gene sequence: CDR1 SGHTA, CDR2 FQGTGA. This sample stems from a study of pediatric ulcerative colitis. The chain carries TRBV7-3 and TRBJ2-5, with unresolved D. The sequence was collected from a boy aged 5-17 years with moderate ulcerative colitis. Sequenced sample: blood. The CDR3 coding sequence is TGTGCCAGCAACCTAAGGATTTCCCAAGAGACCCAGTACTTC. As protein: CASNLRISQETQYF.